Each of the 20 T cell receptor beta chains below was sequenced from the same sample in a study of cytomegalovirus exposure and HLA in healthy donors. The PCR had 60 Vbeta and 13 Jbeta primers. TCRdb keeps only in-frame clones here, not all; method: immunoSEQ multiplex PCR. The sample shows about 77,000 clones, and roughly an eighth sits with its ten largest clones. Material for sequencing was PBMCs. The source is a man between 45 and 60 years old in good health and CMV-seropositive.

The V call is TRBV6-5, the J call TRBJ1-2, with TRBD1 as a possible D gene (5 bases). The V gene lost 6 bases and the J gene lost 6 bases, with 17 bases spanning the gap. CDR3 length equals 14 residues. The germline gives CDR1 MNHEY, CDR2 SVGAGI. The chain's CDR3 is CASSHDPGGDGYTF. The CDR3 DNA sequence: TGTGCCAGCAGCCACGACCCGGGGGGGGATGGCTACACCTTC.

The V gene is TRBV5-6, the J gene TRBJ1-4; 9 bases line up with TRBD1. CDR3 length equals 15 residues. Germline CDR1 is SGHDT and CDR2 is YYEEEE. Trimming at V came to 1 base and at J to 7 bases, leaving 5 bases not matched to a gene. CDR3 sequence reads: CASSLWGTGSEKLFF. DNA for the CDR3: TGTGCCAGCAGCTTGTGGGGGACAGGGAGTGAAAAACTGTTTTTT.

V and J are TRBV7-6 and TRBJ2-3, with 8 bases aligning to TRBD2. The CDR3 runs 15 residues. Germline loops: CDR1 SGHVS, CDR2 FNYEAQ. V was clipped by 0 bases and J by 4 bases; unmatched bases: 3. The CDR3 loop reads CASSLAGLDADTQYF. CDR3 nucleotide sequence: TGTGCCAGCAGCTTAGCGGGACTAGACGCAGATACGCAGTATTTT.

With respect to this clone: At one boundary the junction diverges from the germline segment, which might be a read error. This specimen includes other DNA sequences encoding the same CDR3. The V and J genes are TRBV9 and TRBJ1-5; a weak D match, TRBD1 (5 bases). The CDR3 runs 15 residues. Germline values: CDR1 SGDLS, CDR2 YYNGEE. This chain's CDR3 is CASSVGDSANQPQHF. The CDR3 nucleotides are TGCGCCAGCAGCGTCGGGGACTCGGCGAATCAGCCCCAGCATTTT. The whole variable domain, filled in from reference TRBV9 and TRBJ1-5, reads DSGVTQTPKHLITATGQRVTLRCSPRSGDLSVYWYQQSLDQGLQFLIQYYNGEERAKGNILERFSAQQFPDLHSELNLSSLELGDSALYFCASSVGDSANQPQHFGDGTRLSIL.

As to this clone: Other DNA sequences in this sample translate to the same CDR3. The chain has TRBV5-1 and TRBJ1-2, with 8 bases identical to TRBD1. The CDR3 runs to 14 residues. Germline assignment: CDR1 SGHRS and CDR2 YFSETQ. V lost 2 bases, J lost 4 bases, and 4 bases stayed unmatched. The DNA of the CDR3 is TGCGCCAGCAGCTTAGGACAGGGAAGCTATGGCTACACCTTC. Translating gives CASSLGQGSYGYTF.

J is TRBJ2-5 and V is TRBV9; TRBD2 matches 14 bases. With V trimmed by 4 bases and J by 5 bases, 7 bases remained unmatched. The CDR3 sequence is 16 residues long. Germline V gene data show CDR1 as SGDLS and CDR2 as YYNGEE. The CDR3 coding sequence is TGTGCCAGCAGCCAGACTAGCGGGGGGGGAACGGAGACCCAGTACTTC. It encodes CASSQTSGGGTETQYF.

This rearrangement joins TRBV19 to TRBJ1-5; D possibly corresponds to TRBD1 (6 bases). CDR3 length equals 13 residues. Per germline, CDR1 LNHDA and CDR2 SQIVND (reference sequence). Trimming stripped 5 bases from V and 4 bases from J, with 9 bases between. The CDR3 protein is CASSGQTNQPQHF. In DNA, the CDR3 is TGTGCCAGTAGTGGACAGACGAATCAGCCCCAGCATTTT. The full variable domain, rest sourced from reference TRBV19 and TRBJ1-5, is DGGITQSPKYLFRKEGQNVTLSCEQNLNHDAMYWYRQDPGQGLRLIYYSQIVNDFQKGDIAEGYSVSREKKESFPLTVTSAQKNPTAFYLCASSGQTNQPQHFGDGTRLSIL.

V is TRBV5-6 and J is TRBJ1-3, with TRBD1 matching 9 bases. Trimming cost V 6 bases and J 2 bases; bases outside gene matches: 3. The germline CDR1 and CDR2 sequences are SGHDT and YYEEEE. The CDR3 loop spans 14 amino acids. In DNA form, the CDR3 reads TGTGCCAGCATCCGACAGGGGGCTGGAAACACCATATATTTT. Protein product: CASIRQGAGNTIYF.

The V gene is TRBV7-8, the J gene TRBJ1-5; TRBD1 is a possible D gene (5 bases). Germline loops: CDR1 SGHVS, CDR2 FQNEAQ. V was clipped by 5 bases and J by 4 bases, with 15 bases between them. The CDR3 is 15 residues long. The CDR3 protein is CASSREWRQNQPQHF. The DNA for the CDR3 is TGTGCCAGCAGCCGGGAGTGGCGACAGAATCAGCCCCAGCATTTT.

CDR3 sequence (DNA): TGTGCCAGCGGCAGGGTAAATGAAAAACTGTTTTTT. This encodes CASGRVNEKLFF. The chain combines TRBV5-4 with TRBJ1-4; the D gene is possibly TRBD1 (5 bases). Per the germline V gene, CDR1 is SGHNT and CDR2 is YYREEE (reference sequence). V was clipped by 7 bases and J by 5 bases, with 9 bases between them. This CDR3 is 12 amino acids long.

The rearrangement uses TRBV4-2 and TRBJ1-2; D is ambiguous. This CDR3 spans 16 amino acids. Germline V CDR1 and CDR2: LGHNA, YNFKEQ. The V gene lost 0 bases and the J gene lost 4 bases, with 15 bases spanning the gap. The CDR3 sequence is CASSQDLRELSYGYTF. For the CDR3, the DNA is TGTGCCAGCAGCCAAGATCTGAGGGAGCTAAGCTATGGCTACACCTTC.

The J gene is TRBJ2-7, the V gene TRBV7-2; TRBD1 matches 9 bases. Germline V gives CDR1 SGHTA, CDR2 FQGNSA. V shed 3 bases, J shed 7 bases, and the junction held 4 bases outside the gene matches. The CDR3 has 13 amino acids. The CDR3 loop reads CASSLGQGWEQYF. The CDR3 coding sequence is TGTGCCAGCAGCTTGGGACAGGGCTGGGAGCAGTACTTC.

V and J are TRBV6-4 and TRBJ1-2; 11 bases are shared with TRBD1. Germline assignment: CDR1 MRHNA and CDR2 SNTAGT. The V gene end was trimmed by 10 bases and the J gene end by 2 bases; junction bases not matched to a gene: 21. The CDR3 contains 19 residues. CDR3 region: CATEGLSGQGDFQNYGYTF. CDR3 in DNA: TGTGCCACCGAAGGTCTATCGGGACAGGGGGACTTCCAAAACTATGGCTACACCTTC.

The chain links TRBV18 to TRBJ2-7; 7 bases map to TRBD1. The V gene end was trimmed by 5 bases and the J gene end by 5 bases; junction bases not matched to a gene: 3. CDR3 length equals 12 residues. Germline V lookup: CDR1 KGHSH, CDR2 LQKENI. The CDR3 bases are TGTGCCAGCTCATACAGGGGAGACGAGCAGTACGTC. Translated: CASSYRGDEQYV.

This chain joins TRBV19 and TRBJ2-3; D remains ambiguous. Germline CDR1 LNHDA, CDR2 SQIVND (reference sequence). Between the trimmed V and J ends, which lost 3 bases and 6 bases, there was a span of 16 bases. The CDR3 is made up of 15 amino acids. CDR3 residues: CASSIGLMETDTQYF. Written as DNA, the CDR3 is TGTGCCAGTAGTATCGGGTTGATGGAGACGGATACGCAGTATTTT.

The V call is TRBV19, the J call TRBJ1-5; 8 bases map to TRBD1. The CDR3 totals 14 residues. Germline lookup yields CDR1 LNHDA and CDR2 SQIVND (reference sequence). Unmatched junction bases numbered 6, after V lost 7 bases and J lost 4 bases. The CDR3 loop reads CASTARDRNQPQHF. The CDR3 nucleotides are TGTGCCAGTACCGCTCGGGACAGGAATCAGCCCCAGCATTTT.

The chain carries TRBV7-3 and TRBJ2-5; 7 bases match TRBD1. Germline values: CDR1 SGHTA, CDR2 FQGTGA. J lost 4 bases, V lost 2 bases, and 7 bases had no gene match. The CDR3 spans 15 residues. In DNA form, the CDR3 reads TGTGCCAGCAGCTTAGAGGGGGCGTTCGGAGAGACCCAGTACTTC. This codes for CASSLEGAFGETQYF.

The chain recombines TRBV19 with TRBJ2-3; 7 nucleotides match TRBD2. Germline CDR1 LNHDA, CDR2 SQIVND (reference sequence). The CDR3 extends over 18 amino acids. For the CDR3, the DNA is TGTGGGGGGAGGAAGTTGGAGGGTCTAGCGGTTAGCACAGATACGCAGTATTTT. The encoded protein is CGGRKLEGLAVSTDTQYF.

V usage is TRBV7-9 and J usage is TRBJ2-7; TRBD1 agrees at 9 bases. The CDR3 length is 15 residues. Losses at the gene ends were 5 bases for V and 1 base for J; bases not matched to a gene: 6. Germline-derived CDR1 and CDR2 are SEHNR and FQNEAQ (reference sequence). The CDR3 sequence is CASSQPGQGSYEQYF. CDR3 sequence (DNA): TGTGCCAGCAGCCAACCGGGACAGGGATCCTACGAGCAGTACTTC.

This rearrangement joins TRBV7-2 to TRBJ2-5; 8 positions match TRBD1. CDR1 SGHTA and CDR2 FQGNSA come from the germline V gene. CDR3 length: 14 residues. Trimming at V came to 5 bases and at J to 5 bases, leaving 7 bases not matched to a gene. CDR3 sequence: CASSRPRGQETQYF. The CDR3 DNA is TGTGCCAGCAGCCGACCCAGGGGGCAGGAGACCCAGTACTTC.